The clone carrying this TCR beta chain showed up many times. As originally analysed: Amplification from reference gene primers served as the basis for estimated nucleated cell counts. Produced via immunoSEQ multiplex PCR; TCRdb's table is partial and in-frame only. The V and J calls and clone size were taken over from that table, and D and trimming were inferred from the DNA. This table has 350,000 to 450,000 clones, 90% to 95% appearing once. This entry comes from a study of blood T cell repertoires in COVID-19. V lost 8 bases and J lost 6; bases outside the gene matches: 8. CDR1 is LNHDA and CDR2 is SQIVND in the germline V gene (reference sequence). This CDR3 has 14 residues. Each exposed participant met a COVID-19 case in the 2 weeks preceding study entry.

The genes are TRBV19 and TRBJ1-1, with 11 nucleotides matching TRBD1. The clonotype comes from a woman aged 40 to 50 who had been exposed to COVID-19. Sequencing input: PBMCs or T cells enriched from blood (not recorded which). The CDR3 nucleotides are TGTGCCAGTCGTGGACAGGGGGCTCTTTCTGAAGCTTTCTTT. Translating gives CASRGQGALSEAFF.